This T cell receptor beta chain was sequenced in a study of cytomegalovirus exposure and HLA in healthy donors. Notes on the study in general: Three chains linked to CMV were shown in vitro to be specific for CMV antigens. Using a false discovery rate of 0.05, a later analysis showed that 16,951 TCR beta sequences were associated with HLA alleles. A previous analysis found most TCR beta V segments productive roughly 87% or roughly 30% of the time.

A multiplex PCR was run with 60 Vbeta primers and 13 Jbeta primers. The data were produced by immunoSEQ multiplex PCR, yet TCRdb's version contains in-frame clones alone and is incomplete. This sample has 60,000 to 85,000 clones; around 78% occur once, and the top ten carry under 4%. This clone was counted only a few times. The antigen is unknown. This CDR3 has 14 amino acids. CDR1 and CDR2 (germline): SGHTA, FQGNSA. V was clipped by 5 bases and J by 1 base, with 11 bases between them. The origin of this receptor is a man aged 40-50 years in good health and CMV-seronegative. Sequencing used PBMCs. The chain links TRBV7-2 to TRBJ1-1, with D uncertain. The DNA for the CDR3 is TGTGCCAGCAGCCCCTATAACCCGAACACTGAAGCTTTCTTT. This codes for CASSPYNPNTEAFF.